This T cell receptor (beta chain) is drawn from a study of spatial heterogeneity in lung cancer. There are many counts of this clonotype. TCRdb fed the 5' RACE reads into MiXCR, producing one record per CDR3 protein. The sample records 24,000 or so distinct CDR3 sequences, approximately 3% being singletons. Deletions cut 7 bases from V and 0 bases from J, with 10 bases between. CDR1 WSHSY and CDR2 SAAADI come from the germline V gene. The CDR3 is made up of 15 amino acids. Time point noted: sample taken at primary tumor resection. Unsorted whole RNA of tumor, nontumor lung or frozen PBMC was sequenced.

The rearrangement uses TRBV10-2 and TRBJ1-6, with a tentative D call TRBD1 (5 bases). This sequence originates from a female donor with early-stage non-small cell lung cancer. Sequenced here: PBMCs, sampled at surgery. The DNA for the CDR3 is TGCGCCAGCAAGCGACAGAGCTCCTATAATTCACCCCTCCACTTT. Its translation is CASKRQSSYNSPLHF.